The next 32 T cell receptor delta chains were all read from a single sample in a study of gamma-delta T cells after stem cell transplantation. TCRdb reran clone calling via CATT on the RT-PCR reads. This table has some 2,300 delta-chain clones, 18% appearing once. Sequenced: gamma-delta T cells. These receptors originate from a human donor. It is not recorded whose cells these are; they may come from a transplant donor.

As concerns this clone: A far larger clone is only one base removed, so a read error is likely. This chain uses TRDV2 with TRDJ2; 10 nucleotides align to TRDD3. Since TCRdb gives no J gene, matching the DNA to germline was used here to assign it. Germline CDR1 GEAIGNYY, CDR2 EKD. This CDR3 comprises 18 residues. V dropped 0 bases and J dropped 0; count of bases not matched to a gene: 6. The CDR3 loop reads CACDTGGDTGSLTAQLFF. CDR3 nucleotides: TGTGCCTGTGACACCGGGGGGGATACGGGCTCTTTGACAGCACAACTCTTCTTT.

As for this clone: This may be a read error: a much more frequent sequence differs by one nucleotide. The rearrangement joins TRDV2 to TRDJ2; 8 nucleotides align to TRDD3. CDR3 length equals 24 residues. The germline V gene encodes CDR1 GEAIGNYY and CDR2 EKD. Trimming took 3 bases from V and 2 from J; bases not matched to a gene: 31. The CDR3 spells CACDRRRRLPHILGVNRLTAQLFF. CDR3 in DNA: TGTGCCTGTGACCGTAGGCGTCGCCTCCCCCATATACTGGGGGTTAATCGCTTGACAGCACAACTCTTCTTT.

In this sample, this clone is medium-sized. The CDR3, as DNA: TGTGCTCTTGGGCCTCGTCCTACTGGGAGCCTCTACACCGATAAACTCATCTTT. This gives the protein CALGPRPTGSLYTDKLIF. The chain has TRDV1 and TRDJ1; the D call may be TRDD2 or TRDD3 (6 bases each). Trimming cost V 5 bases and J 0 bases, with 22 bases left between them. This CDR3 spans 18 amino acids. Germline values: CDR1 TSWWSYY, CDR2 QGS.

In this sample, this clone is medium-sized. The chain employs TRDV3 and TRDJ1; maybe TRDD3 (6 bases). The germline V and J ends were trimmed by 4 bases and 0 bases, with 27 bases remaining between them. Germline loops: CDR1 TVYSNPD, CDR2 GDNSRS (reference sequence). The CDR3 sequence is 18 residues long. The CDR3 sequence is CASRLRGPRGSYTDKLIF. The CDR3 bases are TGTGCCTCCAGGCTTCGGGGGCCTAGGGGATCTTACACCGATAAACTCATCTTT.

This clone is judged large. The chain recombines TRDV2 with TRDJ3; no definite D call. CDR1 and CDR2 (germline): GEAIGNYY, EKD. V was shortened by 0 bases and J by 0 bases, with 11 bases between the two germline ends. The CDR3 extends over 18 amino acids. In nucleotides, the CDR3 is TGTGCCTGTGACACCTTGCTGATTCGCTCCTGGGACACCCGACAGATGTTTTTC. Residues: CACDTLLIRSWDTRQMFF.

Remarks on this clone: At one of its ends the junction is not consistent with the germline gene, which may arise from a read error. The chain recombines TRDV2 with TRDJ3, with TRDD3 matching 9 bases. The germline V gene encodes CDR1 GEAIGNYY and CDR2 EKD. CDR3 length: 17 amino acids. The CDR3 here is CACDILGDSWDTRHMFF. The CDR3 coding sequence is TGTGCCTGTGACATACTGGGGGACTCCTGGGACACCCGACATATGTTTTTC.

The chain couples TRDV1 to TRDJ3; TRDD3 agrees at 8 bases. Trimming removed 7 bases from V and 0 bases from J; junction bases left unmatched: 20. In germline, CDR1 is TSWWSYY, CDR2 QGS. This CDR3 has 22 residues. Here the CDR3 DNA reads TGTGCTCTTGTGCCGACCTTCCAAGGCGTCGGGGGATACTCCTGGGACACCCGACAGATGTTTTTC. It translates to CALVPTFQGVGGYSWDTRQMFF.

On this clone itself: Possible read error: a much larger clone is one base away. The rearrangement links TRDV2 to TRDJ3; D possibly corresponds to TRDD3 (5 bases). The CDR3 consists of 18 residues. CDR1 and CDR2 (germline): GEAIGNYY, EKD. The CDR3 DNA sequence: TGTGCCTGTGACACCGTCTGGGAGGTCGCCTGGGACACCCTACAGATGTTTTTC. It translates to CACDTVWEVAWDTLQMFF.

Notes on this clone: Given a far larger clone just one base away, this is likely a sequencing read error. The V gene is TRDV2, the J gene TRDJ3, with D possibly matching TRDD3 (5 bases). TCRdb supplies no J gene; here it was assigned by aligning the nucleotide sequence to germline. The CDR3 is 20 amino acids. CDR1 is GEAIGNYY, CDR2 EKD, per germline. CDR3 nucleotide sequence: TGTGCCTGTGACACACTTACTACCCAGAGGAGCTCCTGGGACACCCGAAAGATGTTTTTC. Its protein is CACDTLTTQRSSWDTRKMFF.

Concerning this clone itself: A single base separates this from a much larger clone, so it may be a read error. CDR3 in DNA: TGTGCCTGTGACTCCCTGGGGGACCCTTTGACAGTACAACTCTTCTTT. Residues: CACDSLGDPLTVQLFF. The rearrangement joins TRDV2 to TRDJ2; 8 bases map to TRDD3. There are 16 residues in the CDR3. Germline V lookup: CDR1 GEAIGNYY, CDR2 EKD.

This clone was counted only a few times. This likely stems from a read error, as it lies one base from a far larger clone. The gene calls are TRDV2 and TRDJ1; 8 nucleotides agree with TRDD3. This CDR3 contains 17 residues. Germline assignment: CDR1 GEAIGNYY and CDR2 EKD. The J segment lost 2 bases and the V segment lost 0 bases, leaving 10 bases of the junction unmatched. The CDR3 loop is CACDTLKGDTKTDKLIF. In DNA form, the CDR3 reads TGTGCCTGTGACACCTTAAAAGGGGATACTAAGACCGATAAACTCATCTTT.

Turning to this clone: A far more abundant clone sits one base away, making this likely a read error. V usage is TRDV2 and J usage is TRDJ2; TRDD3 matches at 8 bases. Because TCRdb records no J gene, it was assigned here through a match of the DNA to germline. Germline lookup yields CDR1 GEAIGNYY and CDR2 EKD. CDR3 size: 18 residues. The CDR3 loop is CACDTVSGGYRKTAKLFF. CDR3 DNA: TGTGCCTGTGACACCGTTTCGGGGGGATATAGGAAGACAGCAAAACTCTTCTTT.

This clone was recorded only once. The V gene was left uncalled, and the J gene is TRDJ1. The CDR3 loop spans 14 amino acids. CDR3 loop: CALGHHAPPYLVIF. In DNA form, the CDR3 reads TGTGCTCTTGGACATCACGCCCCACCGTACTTAGTCATCTTT.

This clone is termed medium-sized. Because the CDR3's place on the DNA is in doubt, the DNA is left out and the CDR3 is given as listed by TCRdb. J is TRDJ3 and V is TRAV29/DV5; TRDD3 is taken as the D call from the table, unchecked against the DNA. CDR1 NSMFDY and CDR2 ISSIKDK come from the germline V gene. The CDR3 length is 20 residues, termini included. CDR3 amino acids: CSVLLCSKRFVSWDTRQMFF.

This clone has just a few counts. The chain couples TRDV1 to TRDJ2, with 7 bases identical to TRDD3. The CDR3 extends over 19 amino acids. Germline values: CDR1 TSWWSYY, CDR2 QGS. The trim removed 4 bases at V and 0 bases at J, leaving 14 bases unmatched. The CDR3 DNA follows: TGTGCTCTTGGGGTTCAGAATTCCCCCACTGGGGCTTTGACAGCACAACTCTTCTTT. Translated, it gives CALGVQNSPTGALTAQLFF.

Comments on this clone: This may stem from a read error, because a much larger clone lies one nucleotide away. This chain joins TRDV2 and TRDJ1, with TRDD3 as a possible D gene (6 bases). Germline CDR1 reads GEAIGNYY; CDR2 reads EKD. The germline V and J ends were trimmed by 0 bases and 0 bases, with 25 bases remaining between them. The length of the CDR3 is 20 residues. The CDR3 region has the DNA TGTGCCTGTGACACCGTGGGCCCGGGGGACCGTGCCTCGTACACCGATAAACTCATCTTT. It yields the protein CACDTVGPGDRASYTDKLIF.

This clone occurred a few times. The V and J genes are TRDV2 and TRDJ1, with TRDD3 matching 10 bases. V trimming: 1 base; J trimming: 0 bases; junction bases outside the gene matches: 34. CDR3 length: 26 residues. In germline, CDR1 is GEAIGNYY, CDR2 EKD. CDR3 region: CACDTVVFLGPPRVLGDSRYTDKLIF. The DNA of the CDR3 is TGTGCCTGTGACACGGTCGTGTTCTTGGGCCCTCCTCGAGTACTGGGGGATTCCAGGTACACCGATAAACTCATCTTT.

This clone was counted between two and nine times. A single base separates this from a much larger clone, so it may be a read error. CDR3 protein: CACDTGFLGDTGKPTWGTRQMFF. The CDR3 nucleotides are TGTGCCTGTGACACCGGGTTTTTGGGGGATACTGGTAAGCCGACCTGGGGCACCCGACAGATGTTTTTC. The V gene is TRDV2, the J gene TRDJ3; 10 nucleotides line up with TRDD3. The V gene's germline CDR1 is GEAIGNYY and CDR2 EKD. The CDR3 consists of 23 residues.

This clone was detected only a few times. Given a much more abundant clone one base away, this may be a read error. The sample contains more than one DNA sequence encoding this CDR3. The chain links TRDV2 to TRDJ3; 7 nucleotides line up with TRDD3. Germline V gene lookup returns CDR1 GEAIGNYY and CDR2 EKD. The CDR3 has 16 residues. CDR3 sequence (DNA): TGCGCCTGTGACACCTGGGGATACTGGGACACCCGACAGATGTTTTTC. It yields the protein CACDTWGYWDTRQMFF.

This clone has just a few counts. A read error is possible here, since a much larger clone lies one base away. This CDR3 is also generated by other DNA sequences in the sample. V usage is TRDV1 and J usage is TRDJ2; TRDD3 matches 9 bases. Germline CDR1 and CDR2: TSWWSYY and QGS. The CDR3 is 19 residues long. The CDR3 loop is CALVAPTAGDTALTAQLFF. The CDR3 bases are TGTGCTCTTGTAGCGCCTACGGCTGGGGATACGGCACTGACAGCACAGCTCTTCTTT.

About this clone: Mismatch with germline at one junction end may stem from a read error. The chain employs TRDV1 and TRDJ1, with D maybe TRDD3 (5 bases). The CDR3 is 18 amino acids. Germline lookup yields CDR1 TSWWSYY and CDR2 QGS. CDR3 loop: CALEEGARGWGHTDKLIF. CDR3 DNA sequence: TGTGCTCTTGAGGAAGGCGCCCGGGGGTGGGGACACACCGATAAACTCATCTTT.

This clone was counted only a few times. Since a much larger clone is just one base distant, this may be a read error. DNA for the CDR3: TGTGCAGCAAGTCGGGGCGATGGGGGATTCACCACCGATAAACTCATCTTT. Protein: CAASRGDGGFTTDKLIF. This sequence joins TRAV29/DV5 and TRDJ1; 8 nucleotides line up with TRDD3. This CDR3 spans 17 amino acids. CDR1 NSMFDY and CDR2 ISSIKDK come from the germline V gene. J gave up 1 base and V 2 bases, and 13 bases lay outside the gene matches. The full variable domain, rest sourced from reference TRAV29/DV5 and TRDJ1, is DQQVKQNSPSLSVQEGRISILNCDYTNSMFDYFLWYKKYPAEGPTFLISISSIKDKNEDGRFTVFLNKSAKHLSLHIVPSQPGDSAVYFCAASRGDGGFTTDKLIFGKGTRVTVEP.

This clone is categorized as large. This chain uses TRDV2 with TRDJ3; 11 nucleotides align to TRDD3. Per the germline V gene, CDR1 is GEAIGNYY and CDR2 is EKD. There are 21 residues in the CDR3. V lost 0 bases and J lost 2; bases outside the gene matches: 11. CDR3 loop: CACDTAGVLGDIPWDTRQMFF. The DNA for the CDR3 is TGTGCCTGTGACACCGCTGGGGTACTGGGGGATATCCCCTGGGACACCCGACAGATGTTTTTC.

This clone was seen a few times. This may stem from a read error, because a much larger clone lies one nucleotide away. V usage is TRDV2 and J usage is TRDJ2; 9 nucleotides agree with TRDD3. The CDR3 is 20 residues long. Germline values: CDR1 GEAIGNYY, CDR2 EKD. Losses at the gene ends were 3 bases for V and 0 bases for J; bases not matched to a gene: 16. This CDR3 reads CACDPILGDFTQALTAQLFF. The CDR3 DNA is TGTGCCTGTGACCCGATACTGGGGGACTTTACCCAAGCTTTGACAGCACAACTCTTCTTT.

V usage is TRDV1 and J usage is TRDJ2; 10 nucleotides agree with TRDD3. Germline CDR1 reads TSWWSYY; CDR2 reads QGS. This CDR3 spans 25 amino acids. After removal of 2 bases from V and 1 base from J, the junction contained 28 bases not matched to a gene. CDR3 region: CALGEGTEATWWGILGAFLTAQLFF. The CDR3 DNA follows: TGTGCTCTTGGGGAAGGCACCGAAGCTACGTGGTGGGGGATACTGGGGGCCTTTTTGACAGCACAACTCTTCTTT.

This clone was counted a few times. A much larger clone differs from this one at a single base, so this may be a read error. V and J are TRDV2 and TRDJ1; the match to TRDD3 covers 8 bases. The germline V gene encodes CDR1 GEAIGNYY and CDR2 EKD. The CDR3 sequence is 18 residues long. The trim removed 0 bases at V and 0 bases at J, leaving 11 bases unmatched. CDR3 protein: CACDTADLGEPYTDKLIF. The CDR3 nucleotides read TGTGCCTGTGACACCGCGGACCTGGGGGAACCGTACACCGATAAACTCATCTTT.

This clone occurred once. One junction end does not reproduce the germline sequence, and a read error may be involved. DNA for the CDR3: TGTGCTATTGGGAGAGGGAGAGTTACCACCCTTCCGAGCTGGGGGAGACAGCGGTACACCGATAAACTCATCTTT. As protein: CAIGRGRVTTLPSWGRQRYTDKLIF. The V gene is TRDV1, the J gene TRDJ1; 8 bases align to TRDD3. TCRdb lists no J gene, so it was determined here by aligning the DNA to germline. The CDR3 covers 25 residues. Germline values: CDR1 TSWWSYY, CDR2 QGS.

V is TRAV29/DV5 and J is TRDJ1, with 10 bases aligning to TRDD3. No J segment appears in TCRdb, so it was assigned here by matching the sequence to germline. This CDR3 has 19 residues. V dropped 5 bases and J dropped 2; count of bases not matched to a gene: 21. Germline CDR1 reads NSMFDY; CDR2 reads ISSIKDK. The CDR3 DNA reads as TGTGCAGCTCGACGTACTGGGGGATCAGGCATGTGTGAGACCGATAAACTCATCTTT. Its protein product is CAARRTGGSGMCETDKLIF.

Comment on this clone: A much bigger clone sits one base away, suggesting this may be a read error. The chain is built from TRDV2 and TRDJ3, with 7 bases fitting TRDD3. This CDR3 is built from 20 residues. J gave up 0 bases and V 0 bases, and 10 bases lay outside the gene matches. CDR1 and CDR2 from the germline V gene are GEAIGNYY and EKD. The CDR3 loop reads CACDTPGGHLSSWDTRQMFF. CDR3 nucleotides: TGTGCCTGTGACACCCCTGGGGGGCACCTTAGCTCCTGGGACACCCGACAGATGTTTTTC.

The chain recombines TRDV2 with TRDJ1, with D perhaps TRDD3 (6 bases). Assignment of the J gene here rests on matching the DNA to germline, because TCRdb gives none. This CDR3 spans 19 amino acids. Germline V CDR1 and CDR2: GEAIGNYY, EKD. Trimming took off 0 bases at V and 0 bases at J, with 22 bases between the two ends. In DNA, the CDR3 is TGTGCCTGTGACACCACTAGTCGAAGGGGGAGACGTGACACCGATAAACTCATCTTT. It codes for CACDTTSRRGRRDTDKLIF.

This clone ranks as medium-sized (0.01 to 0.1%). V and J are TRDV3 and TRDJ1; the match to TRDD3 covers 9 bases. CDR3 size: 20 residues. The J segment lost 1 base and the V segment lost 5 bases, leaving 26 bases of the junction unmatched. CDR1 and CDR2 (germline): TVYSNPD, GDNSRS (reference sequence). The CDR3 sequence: CALFPFPPLFTGGPTDKLIF. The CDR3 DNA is TGTGCCCTTTTCCCATTTCCTCCCCTTTTTACTGGGGGACCCACCGATAAACTCATCTTT.

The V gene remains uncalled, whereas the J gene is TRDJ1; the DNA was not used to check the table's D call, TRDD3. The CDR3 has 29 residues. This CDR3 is CALGELEMKVFLPNSLLGVPVKYTDKLIF. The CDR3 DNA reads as TGTGCTCTTGGGGAACTAGAAATGAAAGTCTTCCTACCTAACTCACTACTGGGGGTCCCTGTTAAGTACACCGATAAACTCATCTTT.